These 8 T cell receptor beta chains came from one sample sequenced in a study of cytomegalovirus exposure and HLA in healthy donors (dated by TCRdb to the late 2010s). The library was built by means of the immunoSEQ multiplex PCR assay. The multiplex PCR relied on a mix of 60 forward primers for TCR Vbeta segments and 13 reverse primers for TCR Jbeta segments. TCRdb carries this immuneACCESS record with in-frame sequences only. Its versions omit some clonotypes, under half of them owing to an unresolved V gene in the studies checked, with the rest unexplained. The sample records about 160,000 clones, 60% to 80% of which are singletons. The ten biggest clones cover about 1.3% of the sample. Sequencing input: PBMCs. All receptors derive from a man aged 55 to 70 in good health and CMV-seronegative.

The chain joins TRBV30 to TRBJ1-6; 9 bases agree with TRBD1. J gave up 7 bases and V 4 bases, and 11 bases lay outside the gene matches. The length of the CDR3 is 16 residues. Germline lookup yields CDR1 GTSNPN and CDR2 SVGIG (reference sequence). The CDR3 DNA sequence: TGTGCCTGGACTTTACTGGGACAGGGCGGCAATTCACCCCTCCACTTT. It encodes CAWTLLGQGGNSPLHF.

This chain joins TRBV30 and TRBJ1-5; 7 positions match TRBD1. CDR1 and CDR2 (germline): GTSNPN, SVGIG (reference sequence). The CDR3 contains 15 residues. After removal of 0 bases from V and 4 bases from J, the junction contained 6 bases not matched to a gene. The chain's CDR3 is CAWSVGGRANQPQHF. The DNA of the CDR3 is TGTGCCTGGAGTGTAGGGGGCAGGGCGAATCAGCCCCAGCATTTT.

There are a few counts of this clone. This CDR3 reads CASSLGRGRYNEQFF. In DNA form, the CDR3 reads TGTGCCAGCAGTTTAGGCAGGGGGAGATACAATGAGCAGTTCTTC. The chain links TRBV27 to TRBJ2-1, with TRBD1 identical over 7 bases. The CDR3 has 15 amino acids. Germline CDR1 reads MNHEY; CDR2 reads SMNVEV (reference sequence). J lost 4 bases, V lost 2 bases, and 5 bases had no gene match.

The chain uses TRBV4-1 and TRBJ2-1; D is ambiguous. The V end lost 2 bases, the J end lost 9 bases, and 11 bases lay between the germline ends. The germline CDR1 and CDR2 sequences are MGHRA and YSYEKL. The CDR3 length is 13 residues. The CDR3 bases are TGCGCCAGCAGCCAACAGAACTACGGTGAGCAGTTCTTC. Translating it yields CASSQQNYGEQFF.

V is TRBV9 and J is TRBJ2-7, with D possibly matching TRBD2 (7 bases). This CDR3 contains 16 residues. Germline CDR1 SGDLS, CDR2 YYNGEE. V shed 1 base and J shed 3 bases, with 17 bases lying between them. This CDR3 is CASSVSLGGPSYEQYF. The CDR3 DNA follows: TGTGCCAGCAGCGTAAGCTTGGGGGGGCCAAGCTACGAGCAGTACTTC. The variable domain in full, with the rest retrieved from reference TRBV9 and TRBJ2-7, is DSGVTQTPKHLITATGQRVTLRCSPRSGDLSVYWYQQSLDQGLQFLIQYYNGEERAKGNILERFSAQQFPDLHSELNLSSLELGDSALYFCASSVSLGGPSYEQYFGPGTRLTVT.

The chain links TRBV6-5 to TRBJ1-2; D gene uncertain. Germline CDR1 MNHEY, CDR2 SVGAGI. The CDR3 has 13 residues. Trimming pared 5 bases from V and 4 bases from J, leaving 11 bases between. The DNA for the CDR3 is TGTGCCAGCAGTCCGGACTCAATCTATGGCTACACCTTC. As protein: CASSPDSIYGYTF.

This clone has a handful of counts. Other DNA sequences within the sample encode an identical CDR3. The rearrangement uses TRBV13 and TRBJ2-5; TRBD2 matches 9 bases. Germline CDR1 and CDR2: PRHDT and FYEKMQ (reference sequence). V was clipped by 2 bases and J by 5 bases; unmatched bases: 6. The CDR3 has 15 residues. As DNA, the CDR3 is TGTGCCAGCAGCTTATCGCGAGCGGGGGGTGAGACCCAGTACTTC. Translating gives CASSLSRAGGETQYF.

The chain uses TRBV10-2 and TRBJ2-7; 9 bases map to TRBD2. Germline trimming cut 7 bases from V and 0 bases from J; bases unmatched to any gene: 1. CDR1 and CDR2 (germline): WSHSY, SAAADI. The CDR3 sequence is 13 residues long. The DNA of the CDR3 is TGCGCCAGCAATAGCGGGAGCTCCTACGAGCAGTACTTC. Protein: CASNSGSSYEQYF.